This TCR beta chain was captured in a study of blood T cell repertoires in COVID-19. Study-wide background: Samples taken during acute and convalescent COVID-19 were collected in the United States, Italy and Spain.

Participant ages covered roughly 18 to 89 years across 20 to 25 US areas. Clinical histories supplied by participants themselves formed the basis of cohort assignment. The repertoire was sequenced with immunoSEQ multiplex PCR; TCRdb's copy has only in-frame clones and lacks some. The top ten clones hold roughly 1.1% of a sample with roughly 300,000 clones, around nine tenths of them seen once. This receptor was taken from a woman younger than 45 who had recovered from COVID-19. The specimen was PBMCs or T cells enriched from blood (not recorded which).

CDR3 nucleotides: TGTGCCAGCAGCCGGGACTCCAGCTCTGGGGCCAACGTCCTGACTTTC. Translation gives CASSRDSSSGANVLTF. The chain links TRBV7-8 to TRBJ2-6; a weak D match, TRBD2 (6 bases). The CDR3 contains 16 residues. Germline-derived CDR1 and CDR2 are SGHVS and FQNEAQ. Trimming stripped 5 bases from V and 0 bases from J, with 11 bases between.